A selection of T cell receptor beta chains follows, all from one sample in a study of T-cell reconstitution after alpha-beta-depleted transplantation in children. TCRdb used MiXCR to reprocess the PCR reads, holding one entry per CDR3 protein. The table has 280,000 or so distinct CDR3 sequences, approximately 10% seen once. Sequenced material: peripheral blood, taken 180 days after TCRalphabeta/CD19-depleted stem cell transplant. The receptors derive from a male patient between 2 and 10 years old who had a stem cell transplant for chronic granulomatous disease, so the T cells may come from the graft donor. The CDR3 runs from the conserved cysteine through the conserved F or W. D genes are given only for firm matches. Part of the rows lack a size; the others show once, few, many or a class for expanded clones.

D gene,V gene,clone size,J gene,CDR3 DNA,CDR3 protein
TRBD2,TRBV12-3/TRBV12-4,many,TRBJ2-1,TGTGCCAGCAGTTGGGGAGCGGGGGCCCACTACAATGAGCAGTTCTTC,CASSWGAGAHYNEQFF
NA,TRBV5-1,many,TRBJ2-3,TGCGCCAGCAAGAAGGGCAGGTACACAGATACGCAGTATTTT,CASKKGRYTDTQYF
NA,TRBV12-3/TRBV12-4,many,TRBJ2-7,TGTGCCAGCAGGCCCTCAACTCCTGGCGAGCAGTACTTC,CASRPSTPGEQYF
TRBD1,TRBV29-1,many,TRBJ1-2,TGCAGCGTTGCGTGGGACAGGGGGCAGCGCTATGGCTACACCTTC,CSVAWDRGQRYGYTF
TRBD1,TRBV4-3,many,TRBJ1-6,TGCGCCAGCAGCCGGTCGGGACAGGGCTCAAGCTCCTATAATTCACCCCTCCACTTT,CASSRSGQGSSSYNSPLHF
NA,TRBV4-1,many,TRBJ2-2,TGCGCCAGCAGCCTCCTACAGGGAAAGAACACCGGGGAGCTGTTTTTT,CASSLLQGKNTGELFF
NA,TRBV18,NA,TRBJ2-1,TGTGCCAGCTCACTCGGTGGCGGCGGTGCGTCCTACAATGAGCAGTTCTTC,CASSLGGGGASYNEQFF
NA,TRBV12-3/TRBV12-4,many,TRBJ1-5,TGTGCCAGTGGCGCCGACGGATGGTATCAGCCCCAGCATTTT,CASGADGWYQPQHF
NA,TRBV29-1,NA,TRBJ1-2,TGCAGCGTCGAGCTCGGTGGCTACACCTTC,CSVELGGYTF
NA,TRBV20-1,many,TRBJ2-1,TGCAGTGCTAGGGCCCTAGCGAGGGGGGTCAATGAGCAGTTCTTC,CSARALARGVNEQFF
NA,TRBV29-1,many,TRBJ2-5,TGCAGCGTCTCCTTCGTTCCCAAAGAGACCCAGTACTTC,CSVSFVPKETQYF
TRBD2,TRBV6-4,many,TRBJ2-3,TGTGCCAGCAGTGTGAGCGGGGAGGCAGATACGCAGTATTTT,CASSVSGEADTQYF
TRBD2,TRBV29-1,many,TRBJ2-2,TGCAGCGTTGGGACAGCTTTAGCGGGAGGGCCCGGGGAGCTGTTTTTT,CSVGTALAGGPGELFF
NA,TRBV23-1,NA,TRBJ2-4,TGCGCCAGCAGTCATTACGGGATTCTAGCCAAAAACATTCAGTACTTC,CASSHYGILAKNIQYF
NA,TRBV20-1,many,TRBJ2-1,TGCAGTGCTAGAGGCCTAGTTGGACGATGGAGCAATGAGCAGTTCTTC,CSARGLVGRWSNEQFF
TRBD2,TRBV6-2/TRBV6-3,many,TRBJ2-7,TGTGCCAGCAGTTTCACATCTAGCGGGAGTACCCACGAGCAGTACTTC,CASSFTSSGSTHEQYF
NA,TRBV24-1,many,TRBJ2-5,TGTGCCACCAGTGATGGAGGGAAAGAGACCCAGTACTTC,CATSDGGKETQYF
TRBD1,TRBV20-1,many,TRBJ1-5,TGCAGTGCTGGACAGGGGGCGAGCAATCAGCCCCAGCATTTT,CSAGQGASNQPQHF
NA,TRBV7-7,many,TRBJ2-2,TGTGCCAGCAGCTTAGAGGGCCCCGGGGAGCTGTTTTTT,CASSLEGPGELFF
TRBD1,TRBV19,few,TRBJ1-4,TGTGCCAGTAGTAGGACAGGGAAAATGCGAGCGTCTAATGAAAAACTGTTTTTT,CASSRTGKMRASNEKLFF
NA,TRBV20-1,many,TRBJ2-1,TGCAGTGCCCTCCCGGGACAGCTCACTAGCGTGGTGCAGTTCTTC,CSALPGQLTSVVQFF
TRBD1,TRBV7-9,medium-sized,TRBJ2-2,TGTGCCAGCAGCCGGACAGGGGTCACCGGGGAGCTGTTTTTT,CASSRTGVTGELFF
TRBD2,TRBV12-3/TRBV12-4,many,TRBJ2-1,TGTGCCAGCAGTTTAAGCGGGGCCCTGGTAGGTGAGCAGTTCTTC,CASSLSGALVGEQFF
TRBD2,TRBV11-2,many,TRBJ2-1,TGTGCCAGCAGCAAATCTAGCGGGACCCCCTACAATGAGCAGTTCTTC,CASSKSSGTPYNEQFF
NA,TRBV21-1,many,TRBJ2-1,TGTGCCAGCGGGAAGGGGTCCTACAATGAGCAGTTCTTC,CASGKGSYNEQFF
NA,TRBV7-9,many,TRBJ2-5,TGTGCCAGCAGCCAATTGAAGGAGACCCAGTACTTC,CASSQLKETQYF
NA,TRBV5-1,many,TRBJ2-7,TGCGCCAGCAGCTTAGGGGGGACAGAGCGCTACGAGCAGTACTTC,CASSLGGTERYEQYF
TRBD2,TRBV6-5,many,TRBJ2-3,TGTGCCAGCAGTTACACCGGGACTAGCGGGGGGGACACGCAGTATTTT,CASSYTGTSGGDTQYF
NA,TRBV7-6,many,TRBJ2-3,TGTGCCAGCAGCTTATATATCAGAGGAGATACGCAGTATTTT,CASSLYIRGDTQYF
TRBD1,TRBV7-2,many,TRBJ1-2,TGTGCCAGCAGCGGACAGGTGGCAGATGGCTACACCTTC,CASSGQVADGYTF
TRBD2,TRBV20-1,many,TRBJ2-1,TGCAGTGCGAAACCGGGACTAGGGGCACCGCAGTTCTTC,CSAKPGLGAPQFF
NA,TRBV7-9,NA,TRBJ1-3,TGTGCCAGCAGCTTTTCGGGTAACTCTGGAAACACCATATATTTT,CASSFSGNSGNTIYF
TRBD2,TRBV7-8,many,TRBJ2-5,TGTGCCAGCAGCTGGCGGGAGTTACAAGAGACCCAGTACTTC,CASSWRELQETQYF
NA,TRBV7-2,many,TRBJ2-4,TGTGCCAGCAGCTTAGGGGGTAAAGAGGCCCACATTCAGTACTTC,CASSLGGKEAHIQYF
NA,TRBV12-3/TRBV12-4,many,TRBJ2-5,TGTGCCAGCAGTTACCTCCCCGGCGGGCAGACCCAGTACTTC,CASSYLPGGQTQYF
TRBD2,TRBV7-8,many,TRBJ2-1,TGTGCCAGCAGCCAACTAGCGGGAGCGGGTGAGCAGTTCTTC,CASSQLAGAGEQFF
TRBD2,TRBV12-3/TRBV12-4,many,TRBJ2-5,TGTGCCAGCAGCCTCAGCGGGGGGATCAAAGAGACCCAGTACTTC,CASSLSGGIKETQYF
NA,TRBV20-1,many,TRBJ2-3,TGCAGTGCTAGTAAACAGGGAAATACGCAGTATTTT,CSASKQGNTQYF
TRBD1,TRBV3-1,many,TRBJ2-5,TGTGCCAGCAGCCAAGGTGACAGGGGAGGAGAGACCCAGTACTTC,CASSQGDRGGETQYF
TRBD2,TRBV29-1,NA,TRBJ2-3,TGCAGCGTAAGCGGGAAGGGGAGCACAGATACGCAGTATTTT,CSVSGKGSTDTQYF
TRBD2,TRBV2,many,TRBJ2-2,TGTGCCAGCCAGCGGGAGCGGGGGGAGCTGTTTTTT,CASQRERGELFF
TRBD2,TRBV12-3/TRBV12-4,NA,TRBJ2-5,TGTGCCAGCAGCCGACTAGCGGGAGTTGTCCAAGAGACCCAGTACTTC,CASSRLAGVVQETQYF
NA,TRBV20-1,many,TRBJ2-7,TGCAGTGCTAGGGACCCCAGGACAAGGTTCTACGAGCAGTACTTC,CSARDPRTRFYEQYF
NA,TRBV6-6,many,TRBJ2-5,TGTGCCAGCGAGAGGACCATCCAAGAGACCCAGTACTTC,CASERTIQETQYF
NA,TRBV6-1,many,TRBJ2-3,TGTGCCAGCAGGACCCGGGGGGCTGGCACAGATACGCAGTATTTT,CASRTRGAGTDTQYF
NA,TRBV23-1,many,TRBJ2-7,TGCGCCAGCAGTCAATCGGGGGGACATTACTACGAGCAGTACTTC,CASSQSGGHYYEQYF
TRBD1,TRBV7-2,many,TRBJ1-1,TGTGCCAGCAGCTTAGTCCAGGGGGCGACTGAAGCTTTCTTT,CASSLVQGATEAFF
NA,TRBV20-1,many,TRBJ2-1,TGCAGTGCTAGAGACCTCCGGGCCGCCTGGGGTGAGCAGTTCTTC,CSARDLRAAWGEQFF
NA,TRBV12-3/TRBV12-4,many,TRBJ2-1,TGTGCCAGCAGTTTAGGACCGCCCAATGAGCAGTTCTTC,CASSLGPPNEQFF
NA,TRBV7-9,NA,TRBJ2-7,TGTGCCAGCAGCTCCGTACAGGGAAACTACGAGCAGTACTTC,CASSSVQGNYEQYF
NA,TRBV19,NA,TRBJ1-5,TGTGCCAGTAACCCGGACAGTTACAATCAGCCCCAGCATTTT,CASNPDSYNQPQHF
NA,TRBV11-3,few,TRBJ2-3,TGTGCCAGCAGCCCCCTGGGCCCGAGCACAGATACGCAGTATTTT,CASSPLGPSTDTQYF
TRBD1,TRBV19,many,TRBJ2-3,TGTGCCAGCCGCAACTGGGACAGGGGGTCAGATACGCAGTATTTT,CASRNWDRGSDTQYF
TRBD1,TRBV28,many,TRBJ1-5,TGTGCCAGCAGTCCCGGGACAGGGGGCGCGAGCAATCAGCCCCAGCATTTT,CASSPGTGGASNQPQHF
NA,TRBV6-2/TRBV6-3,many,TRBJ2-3,TGTGCCAGCAGTTTCGGACAGCAATGGGGTAGCACAGATACGCAGTATTTT,CASSFGQQWGSTDTQYF
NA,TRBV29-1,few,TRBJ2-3,TGCAGCGTTGCTGCGGGCAGGGGAGCAGATACGCAGTATTTT,CSVAAGRGADTQYF
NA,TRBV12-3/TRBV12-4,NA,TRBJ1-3,TGTGCCAGCAGGCAAACAGGGAAAGGAAACACCATATATTTT,CASRQTGKGNTIYF